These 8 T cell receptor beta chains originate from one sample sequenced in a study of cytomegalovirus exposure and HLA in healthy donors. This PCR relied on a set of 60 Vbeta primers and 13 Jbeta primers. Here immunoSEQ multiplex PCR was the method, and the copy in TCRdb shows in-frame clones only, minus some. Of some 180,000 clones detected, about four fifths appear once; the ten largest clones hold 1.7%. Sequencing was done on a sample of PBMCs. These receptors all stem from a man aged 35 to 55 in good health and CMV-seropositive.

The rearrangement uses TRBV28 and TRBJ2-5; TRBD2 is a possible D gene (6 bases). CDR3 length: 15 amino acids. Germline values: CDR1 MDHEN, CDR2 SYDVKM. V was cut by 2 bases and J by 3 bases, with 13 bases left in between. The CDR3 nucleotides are TGTGCCAGCAGTTTAGGGAGGCGGGATAAAGAGACCCAGTACTTC. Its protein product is CASSLGRRDKETQYF. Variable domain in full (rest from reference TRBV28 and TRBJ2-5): DVKVTQSSRYLVKRTGEKVFLECVQDMDHENMFWYRQDPGLGLRLIYFSYDVKMKEKGDIPEGYSVSREKKERFSLILESASTNQTSMYLCASSLGRRDKETQYFGPGTRLLVL.

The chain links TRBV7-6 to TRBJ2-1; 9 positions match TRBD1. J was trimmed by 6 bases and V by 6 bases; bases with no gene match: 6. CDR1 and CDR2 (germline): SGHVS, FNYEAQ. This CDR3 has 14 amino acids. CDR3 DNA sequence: TGTGCCAGCAGGTCGGGACAGGGTAGCAATGAGCAGTTCTTC. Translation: CASRSGQGSNEQFF.

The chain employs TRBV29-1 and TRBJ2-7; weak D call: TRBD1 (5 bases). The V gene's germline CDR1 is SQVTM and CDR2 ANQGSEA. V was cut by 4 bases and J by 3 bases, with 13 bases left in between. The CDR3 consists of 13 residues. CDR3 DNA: TGCAGCGTTGGTATCAGGGCCGGCTACGAGCAGTACTTC. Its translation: CSVGIRAGYEQYF.

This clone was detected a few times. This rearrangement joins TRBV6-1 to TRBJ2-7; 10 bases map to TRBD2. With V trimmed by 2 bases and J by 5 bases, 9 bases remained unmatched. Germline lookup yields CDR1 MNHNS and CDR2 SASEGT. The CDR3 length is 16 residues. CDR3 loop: CASSERASGSIDEQYF. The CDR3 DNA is TGTGCCAGCAGTGAAAGGGCTAGCGGGAGTATTGACGAGCAGTACTTC.

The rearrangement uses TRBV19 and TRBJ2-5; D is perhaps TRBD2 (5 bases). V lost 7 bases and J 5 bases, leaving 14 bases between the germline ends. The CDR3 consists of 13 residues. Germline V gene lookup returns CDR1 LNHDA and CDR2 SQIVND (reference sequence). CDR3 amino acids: CASKTSRRETQYF. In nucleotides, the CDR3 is TGTGCCAGTAAGACAAGTCGGAGGGAGACCCAGTACTTC.

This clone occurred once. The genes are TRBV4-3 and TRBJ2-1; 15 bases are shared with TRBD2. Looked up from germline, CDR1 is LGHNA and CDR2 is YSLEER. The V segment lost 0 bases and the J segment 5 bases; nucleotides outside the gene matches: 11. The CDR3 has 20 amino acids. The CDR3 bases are TGCGCCAGCAGCCAAGAAGGGGTCGGACTAGCGGGAGGGGGAAACAATGAGCAGTTCTTC. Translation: CASSQEGVGLAGGGNNEQFF.

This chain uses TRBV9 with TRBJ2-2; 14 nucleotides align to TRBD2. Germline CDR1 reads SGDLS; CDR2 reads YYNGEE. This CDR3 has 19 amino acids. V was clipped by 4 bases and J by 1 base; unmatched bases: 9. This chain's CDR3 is CASSLGLAGGRGNTGELFF. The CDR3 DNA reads TGTGCCAGCAGCCTCGGACTAGCGGGAGGACGGGGGAACACCGGGGAGCTGTTTTTT.

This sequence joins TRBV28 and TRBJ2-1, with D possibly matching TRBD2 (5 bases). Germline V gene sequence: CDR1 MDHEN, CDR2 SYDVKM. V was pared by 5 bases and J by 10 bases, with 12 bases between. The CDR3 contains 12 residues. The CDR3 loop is CASSVGLVEQFF. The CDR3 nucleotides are TGTGCCAGCAGTGTCGGACTCGTGGAGCAGTTCTTC.